These 2 T cell receptor beta chains were sequenced from one sample in a study of T cell responses to AZD1222 COVID-19 vaccine. Measured with immunoSEQ multiplex PCR; TCRdb has only the in-frame clones, and not every one. The sample has some 130,000 clones, about 85% seen once. Sequenced material: peripheral blood, taken 28 days after the second AZD1222 dose. Receptors were obtained from an adult who received the AZD1222 COVID-19 vaccine.

The chain is built from TRBV7-2 and TRBJ1-6; 8 nucleotides align to TRBD1. V dropped 4 bases and J dropped 8; count of bases not matched to a gene: 4. This CDR3 is built from 14 residues. Germline loops: CDR1 SGHTA, CDR2 FQGNSA. CDR3 residues: CASSSQGADSPLHF. As DNA, the CDR3 is TGTGCCAGCAGCTCCCAGGGGGCCGATTCACCCCTCCACTTT.

This sequence joins TRBV7-2 and TRBJ2-6; D ambiguous. The V gene's germline CDR1 is SGHTA and CDR2 FQGNSA. This CDR3 spans 14 amino acids. Trimming took off 3 bases at V and 3 bases at J, with 6 bases between the two ends. CDR3 protein: CASSFIGGANVLTF. DNA for the CDR3: TGTGCCAGCAGCTTTATTGGTGGGGCCAACGTCCTGACTTTC.